The 22 T cell receptor beta chains presented below share a single source sample, sequenced in a study of T cell changes during pregnancy in multiple sclerosis (dated 2019 in TCRdb). Library creation used the immunoSEQ multiplex PCR assay. The source is immuneACCESS, and TCRdb retained only in-frame sequences with V and J called. Part of the clones is not carried over; for the studies checked, unresolved V genes explain less than half of this, and the remainder is unexplained. The sample includes about 40,000 clones, with more than 90% observed a single time. About 0.5% of the sample is taken by the ten largest. This specimen consisted of CD4+ T cells from peripheral blood mononuclear cells, obtained in the second trimester of pregnancy. These receptors were collected from a female donor in good health, enrolled as a control in a pregnancy study.

The chain couples TRBV9 to TRBJ2-7, with 10 bases fitting TRBD1. J was trimmed by 7 bases and V by 0 bases; bases with no gene match: 7. The germline V gene has CDR1 SGDLS and CDR2 YYNGEE. This CDR3 is built from 15 residues. CDR3 in DNA: TGTGCCAGCAGCGTAGCCGGGGACAGGGGTCGAGAGCAGTACTTC. This sequence encodes CASSVAGDRGREQYF.

The CDR3 DNA reads as TGTGCCAGCAGCTTAGCGGTTAGGAGTGGCCAGCCCCAGCATTTT. This encodes CASSLAVRSGQPQHF. The V and J genes are TRBV7-2 and TRBJ1-5; D is unresolved. The CDR3 spans 15 residues. Per the germline V gene, CDR1 is SGHTA and CDR2 is FQGNSA. The V end lost 0 bases, the J end lost 7 bases, and 13 bases lay between the germline ends.

This chain links TRBV15 with TRBJ1-2; D remains ambiguous. CDR3 size: 16 residues. V was pared by 5 bases and J by 2 bases, with 18 bases between. Germline CDR1 and CDR2: LNHNV and YYDKDF (reference sequence). CDR3 DNA: TGTGCCACCAGCGAAGGTGGCCTGGGGAGCAACTATGGCTACACCTTC. Its protein product is CATSEGGLGSNYGYTF.

V is TRBV27 and J is TRBJ2-1; 8 positions agree with TRBD2. With 6 bases clipped from V and 6 bases from J, the junction kept 7 bases outside the gene matches. The CDR3 loop spans 14 amino acids. Germline V gene sequence: CDR1 MNHEY, CDR2 SMNVEV (reference sequence). The CDR3 reads CASRLAGTRNEQFF. CDR3 in DNA: TGTGCCAGCAGATTAGCGGGAACCCGCAATGAGCAGTTCTTC.

The chain has TRBV2 and TRBJ1-1, with 10 bases identical to TRBD1. Unmatched junction bases numbered 8, after V lost 7 bases and J lost 3 bases. Germline CDR1 SNHLY, CDR2 FYNNEI. The CDR3 has 15 amino acids. CDR3 region: CASTRQGARDTEAFF. The CDR3 DNA is TGTGCCAGCACCCGACAGGGGGCGCGGGACACTGAAGCTTTCTTT. Full variable domain (missing parts from reference TRBV2 and TRBJ1-1): EPEVTQTPSHQVTQMGQEVILRCVPISNHLYFYWYRQILGQKVEFLVSFYNNEISEKSEIFDDQFSVERPDGSNFTLKIRSTKLEDSAMYFCASTRQGARDTEAFFGQGTRLTVV.

The rearrangement links TRBV14 to TRBJ2-1, with D tentatively TRBD2 (5 bases). Trimming shortened V by 4 bases and J by 9 bases, and 13 bases separated the two germline ends. This CDR3 region has 13 residues. Germline V gives CDR1 SGHDN, CDR2 FVKESK. The CDR3 bases are TGTGCCAGCAGCCTAAACCTAGCCGGTGAGCAGTTCTTC. Translated, it gives CASSLNLAGEQFF.

In its sample, this clone was seen once. The gene calls are TRBV7-9 and TRBJ2-1; a possible D gene is TRBD2 (6 bases). Between the trimmed V and J ends, which lost 3 bases and 9 bases, there was a span of 15 bases. Germline loops: CDR1 SEHNR, CDR2 FQNEAQ (reference sequence). This CDR3 comprises 14 residues. The CDR3 spells CASSFGDWWGEQFF. In nucleotides, the CDR3 is TGTGCCAGCAGCTTTGGGGACTGGTGGGGTGAGCAGTTCTTC.

V and J are TRBV7-6 and TRBJ2-5; 7 bases are shared with TRBD1. Germline lookup yields CDR1 SGHVS and CDR2 FNYEAQ. The CDR3 length is 16 residues. The J segment lost 2 bases and the V segment lost 5 bases, leaving 11 bases of the junction unmatched. This chain's CDR3 is CASSPTGTAKQETQYF. As DNA, the CDR3 is TGTGCCAGCAGCCCTACCGGGACAGCTAAACAAGAGACCCAGTACTTC. The complete variable domain, with remaining parts taken from reference TRBV7-6 and TRBJ2-5, reads GAGVSQSPRYKVTKRGQDVALRCDPISGHVSLYWYRQALGQGPEFLTYFNYEAQQDKSGLPNDRFSAERPEGSISTLTIQRTEQRDSAMYRCASSPTGTAKQETQYFGPGTRLLVL.

The chain recombines TRBV5-1 with TRBJ2-5, with a possible D match to TRBD2 (5 bases). CDR1 is SGHRS, CDR2 YFSETQ, per germline. Trimming left V 0 bases short and J 0 bases short, with 12 bases between. The CDR3 spans 16 residues. CDR3 protein: CASSLGSSGNQETQYF. CDR3 DNA: TGCGCCAGCAGCTTGGGATCCAGCGGAAACCAAGAGACCCAGTACTTC. Using reference TRBV5-1 and TRBJ2-5 for the parts outside the CDR3, the full variable domain is KAGVTQTPRYLIKTRGQQVTLSCSPISGHRSVSWYQQTPGQGLQFLFEYFSETQRNKGNFPGRFSGRQFSNSRSEMNVSTLELGDSALYLCASSLGSSGNQETQYFGPGTRLLVL.

This chain connects TRBV20-1 to TRBJ2-5; TRBD2 might be the D (5 bases). This CDR3 comprises 11 residues. Germline V CDR1 and CDR2: DFQATT, SNEGSKA (reference sequence). The V and J ends lost 6 bases and 5 bases respectively, with 10 bases between them. For the CDR3, the DNA is TGCAGTGCACTAGGGTCCGAGACCCAGTACTTC. Its protein product is CSALGSETQYF.

The rearrangement uses TRBV18 and TRBJ1-1; no clear D gene. Trimming left V 3 bases short and J 5 bases short, with 13 bases between. CDR3 length equals 14 residues. The germline V gene encodes CDR1 KGHSH and CDR2 LQKENI. This CDR3 reads CASSPTAGYTEAFF. CDR3 DNA: TGTGCCAGCTCACCCACGGCGGGTTATACTGAAGCTTTCTTT.

This sequence joins TRBV5-6 and TRBJ2-1; 9 nucleotides agree with TRBD1. CDR1 is SGHDT and CDR2 is YYEEEE in the germline V gene. Trimming cost V 2 bases and J 7 bases; bases outside gene matches: 7. The CDR3 runs to 15 residues. The CDR3 region is CASSFGQGIGNEQFF. The CDR3, as DNA: TGTGCCAGCAGCTTTGGACAGGGGATAGGGAATGAGCAGTTCTTC.

CDR3 bases: TGTGCCAGCAGCCAAGGAGACAGCTTGAACTATGGCTACACCTTC. Its protein product is CASSQGDSLNYGYTF. The chain combines TRBV14 with TRBJ1-2; TRBD1 is a possible D gene (5 bases). V gave up 1 base and J gave up 2 bases, with 11 bases separating them. The CDR3 consists of 15 residues. Germline CDR1 SGHDN, CDR2 FVKESK. The full variable domain, with the rest looked up from reference TRBV14 and TRBJ1-2, is EAGVTQFPSHSVIEKGQTVTLRCDPISGHDNLYWYRRVMGKEIKFLLHFVKESKQDESGMPNNRFLAERTGGTYSTLKVQPAELEDSGVYFCASSQGDSLNYGYTFGSGTRLTVV.

V is TRBV2 and J is TRBJ1-1; D not certain. This CDR3 comprises 12 residues. V dropped 9 bases and J dropped 1 base, with 9 bases sitting between them. The V gene's germline CDR1 is SNHLY and CDR2 FYNNEI. The CDR3: CARSRGNTEAFF. The CDR3 DNA reads as TGTGCCAGGTCCCGGGGGAACACTGAAGCTTTCTTT.

J is TRBJ2-5 and V is TRBV7-5; the table gives TRBD1 as D, unverified against the DNA. TRBV7-5 is noted as a pseudogene. This CDR3 is 15 amino acids long. CDR3 in DNA: TGTGCCAGAAGGCAAGACCCCGACAGTAAAGAGACCCAGTACTTC. Protein sequence: CARRQDPDSKETQYF.

The chain has TRBV11-2 and TRBJ1-1; D is possibly TRBD1 (6 bases). Trimming took 4 bases from V and 3 from J, leaving 15 bases between them. The CDR3 runs to 15 residues. Per germline, CDR1 SGHAT and CDR2 FQNNGV. CDR3 coding DNA: TGTGCCAGCAGCTACCAAGGGGGTTGGGACACTGAAGCTTTCTTT. It translates to CASSYQGGWDTEAFF.

The chain has TRBV9 and TRBJ1-1, with a tentative D call TRBD1 (5 bases). The CDR3 loop spans 16 amino acids. Germline V gene data show CDR1 as SGDLS and CDR2 as YYNGEE. V was pared by 7 bases and J by 1 base, with 20 bases between. CDR3 nucleotide sequence: TGTGCCAGCTCGGGAGTTACAGGCGCTCCGAACACTGAAGCTTTCTTT. It codes for CASSGVTGAPNTEAFF.

This clone has just one count. The rearrangement links TRBV18 to TRBJ1-3; unclear D gene. V dropped 2 bases and J dropped 10 bases, with 15 bases sitting between them. This CDR3 has 14 residues. The germline V gene has CDR1 KGHSH and CDR2 LQKENI. CDR3 in DNA: TGTGCCAGCTCACCAGGGAACGGTGGACTTACCATATATTTT. It specifies CASSPGNGGLTIYF.

The V gene is TRBV19, the J gene TRBJ2-1, with 7 bases identical to TRBD2. The germline gives CDR1 LNHDA, CDR2 SQIVND (reference sequence). J gave up 3 bases and V 7 bases, and 12 bases lay outside the gene matches. CDR3 size: 16 residues. The CDR3 DNA sequence: TGTGCCAGTACCCCCCAAAGGGCTAGCGGCTACAATGAGCAGTTCTTC. Its protein product is CASTPQRASGYNEQFF.

This chain's CDR3 is CASSQRQGYNEQFF. DNA for the CDR3: TGTGCCAGCAGCCAGAGACAAGGCTACAATGAGCAGTTCTTC. The chain recombines TRBV14 with TRBJ2-1; unclear D gene. Germline CDR1 reads SGHDN; CDR2 reads FVKESK. The CDR3 is 14 amino acids. Trimming cost V 3 bases and J 3 bases, with 9 bases left between them.

The chain combines TRBV10-3 with TRBJ2-7; possibly TRBD2 for D (5 bases). CDR3 size: 16 residues. The V gene's germline CDR1 is ENHRY and CDR2 SYGVKD. V was clipped by 6 bases and J by 3 bases, with 21 bases between them. The CDR3 loop is CAISLQKGRSDYEQYF. CDR3 DNA sequence: TGTGCCATCAGCCTTCAAAAAGGGAGATCGGACTACGAGCAGTACTTC.

The chain uses TRBV5-1 and TRBJ1-1; TRBD1 matches at 12 bases. In germline, CDR1 is SGHRS, CDR2 YFSETQ. The CDR3 spans 16 residues. The V gene end was trimmed by 5 bases and the J gene end by 3 bases; junction bases not matched to a gene: 8. CDR3 nucleotides: TGCGCCAGCAGTTCCGGGACAGGGGGCTCCTACACTGAAGCTTTCTTT. Residues: CASSSGTGGSYTEAFF.